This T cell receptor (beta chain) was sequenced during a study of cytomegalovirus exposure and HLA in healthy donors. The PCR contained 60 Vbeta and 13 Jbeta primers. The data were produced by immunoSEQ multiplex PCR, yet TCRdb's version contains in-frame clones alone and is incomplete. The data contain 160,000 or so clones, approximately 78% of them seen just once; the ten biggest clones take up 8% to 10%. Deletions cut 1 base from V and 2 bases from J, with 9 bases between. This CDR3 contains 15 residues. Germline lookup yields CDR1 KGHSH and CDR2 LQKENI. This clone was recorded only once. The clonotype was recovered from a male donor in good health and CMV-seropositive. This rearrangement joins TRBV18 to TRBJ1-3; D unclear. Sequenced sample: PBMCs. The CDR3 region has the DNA TGTGCCAGCTCACCACTGGAGACTCCTGGAAACACCATATATTTT. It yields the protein CASSPLETPGNTIYF.